The present entry profiles one T cell receptor (beta chain) with its context. What it recognizes is unknown. Stated treatment: about 20 received Ad26.COV2.S at low or high dose, single or two shots; five or six received placebo; per-sample allocation not given. Specimens were obtained on day 63 following the first vaccine or placebo injection. This entry is derived from a study of Ad26.COV2.S vaccination and SARS-CoV-2 variants. Overall study context: The trial was COV1001 and the donor's arm was Ad26.COV2.S. Study-level points and caveats: The analyses of TCR breadth and depth may have understated the size of total T cell responses.

Sequencing was performed with immunoSEQ multiplex PCR; in TCRdb, only in-frame clones are kept and a portion is missing. This sample carries around 400,000 clones, about 80% of them seen once, and the ten largest clones take about 8%. Trimming took off 5 bases at V and 4 bases at J, with 17 bases between the two ends. The CDR3 length is 15 residues. Germline lookup yields CDR1 SGHVS and CDR2 FNYEAQ. Sequencing used peripheral blood, obtained in a trial of Ad26.COV2.S vaccine versus placebo. This sequence was found in a person aged 18-60 years who received the Ad26.COV2.S COVID-19 vaccine or a placebo. This chain links TRBV7-6 with TRBJ1-1; D remains ambiguous. This CDR3 is CASSPAYTRTTEAFF. Written as DNA, the CDR3 is TGTGCCAGCAGCCCAGCCTATACCCGGACCACTGAAGCTTTCTTT.